What follows are 28 T cell receptor beta chains derived from one specimen sequenced in a study of beta chain features in type 1 diabetes. Overall study results and limits: Moderate yet significant TCRB CDR3 shortening was seen in Type 1 diabetes patients in all four CD4+ subsets.

Their recognized antigens are unknown. As every portion of the isolated RNA was reverse transcribed, the sequencing read expressed TCRB transcripts. Assay: immunoSEQ multiplex PCR; the TCRdb copy retains only in-frame clones and omits some. The data hold 250,000 to 300,000 clones, with roughly a quarter observed a single time. Sequencing was performed on naive CD4+ T cells from blood. The receptors come from a woman aged 30 to 39 with type 1 diabetes.

This clone turned up a few times. Written as DNA, the CDR3 is TGTGCCTGGAGGCGACTGGGACTAGCGGGCTCCTACGAGCAGTACTTC. It codes for CAWRRLGLAGSYEQYF. V gene TRBV30 combines with J gene TRBJ2-7, with 12 bases aligning to TRBD2. This CDR3 has 16 amino acids. V gave up 3 bases and J gave up 0 bases; unmatched junction bases: 6. The germline gives CDR1 GTSNPN, CDR2 SVGIG (reference sequence).

This clone showed up just a few times. The CDR3 DNA is TGTGCCATCAGTGAGTCGCGGTCCTACGAGCAGTACTTC. It is translated as CAISESRSYEQYF. V is TRBV10-3 and J is TRBJ2-7; D is ambiguous. This CDR3 region has 13 residues. Germline V gene sequence: CDR1 ENHRY, CDR2 SYGVKD. V was shortened by 0 bases and J by 1 base, with 4 bases between the two germline ends.

This clone was found a few times. The chain couples TRBV5-1 to TRBJ2-5; D is possibly TRBD2 (6 bases). The length of the CDR3 is 13 residues. Deletions cut 4 bases from V and 5 bases from J, with 12 bases between. Per germline, CDR1 SGHRS and CDR2 YFSETQ. CDR3 sequence (DNA): TGCGCCAGCAGCGTAGGAGGGATCGAGACCCAGTACTTC. As protein: CASSVGGIETQYF.

This clone turned up a few times. The chain combines TRBV18 with TRBJ2-1, with TRBD2 matching 14 bases. The CDR3 totals 18 residues. V trimming: 2 bases; J trimming: 6 bases; junction bases outside the gene matches: 9. In germline, CDR1 is KGHSH, CDR2 LQKENI. CDR3 bases: TGTGCCAGCTCACCAGCCGGGACTAGCGGGAGAACCGGCAATGAGCAGTTCTTC. Translating it yields CASSPAGTSGRTGNEQFF. The whole variable domain, filled in from reference TRBV18 and TRBJ2-1, reads NAGVMQNPRHLVRRRGQEARLRCSPMKGHSHVYWYRQLPEEGLKFMVYLQKENIIDESGMPKERFSAEFPKEGPSILRIQQVVRGDSAAYFCASSPAGTSGRTGNEQFFGPGTRLTVL.

This rearrangement joins TRBV5-1 to TRBJ1-4, with 9 bases fitting TRBD1. The CDR3 is made up of 15 amino acids. CDR1 is SGHRS and CDR2 is YFSETQ in the germline V gene. V lost 7 bases to trimming and J lost 6 bases; unmatched junction nucleotides: 10. CDR3 residues: CASGRQGEGDEKLFF. Here the CDR3 DNA reads TGCGCCAGCGGGAGACAGGGGGAAGGCGATGAAAAACTGTTTTTT.

There are a few counts of this clone. The V gene is TRBV7-9, the J gene TRBJ1-2; the D is unclear. Trimming removed 3 bases from V and 2 bases from J, with 4 bases in between. The germline gives CDR1 SEHNR, CDR2 FQNEAQ (reference sequence). CDR3 length: 12 residues. The CDR3 loop reads CASSLRNYGYTF. DNA for the CDR3: TGTGCCAGCAGCTTGAGGAACTATGGCTACACCTTC.

The chain has TRBV15 and TRBJ2-1; no reliable D call. Germline V gene data show CDR1 as LNHNV and CDR2 as YYDKDF (reference sequence). The CDR3 totals 15 residues. V lost 1 base, J lost 1 base, and 8 bases lay in between. The CDR3 nucleotides read TGTGCCACCAGCAGAGCGACTGAATCCTACAATGAGCAGTTCTTC. Translated, it gives CATSRATESYNEQFF. Full variable domain (remainder filled in from reference TRBV15 and TRBJ2-1): DAMVIQNPRYQVTQFGKPVTLSCSQTLNHNVMYWYQQKSSQAPKLLFHYYDKDFNNEADTPDNFQSRRPNTSFCFLDIRSPGLGDTAMYLCATSRATESYNEQFFGPGTRLTVL.

This clone was seen only a few times. The chain recombines TRBV7-9 with TRBJ2-5, with 8 bases lining up with TRBD1. The germline V gene has CDR1 SEHNR and CDR2 FQNEAQ (reference sequence). CDR3 length: 17 residues. J was trimmed by 0 bases and V by 1 base; bases with no gene match: 7. CDR3 amino acids: CASSLDSTGAYQETQYF. CDR3 nucleotide sequence: TGTGCCAGCAGCTTAGATTCGACAGGGGCGTACCAAGAGACCCAGTACTTC.

This clone has just a few counts. The rearrangement links TRBV20-1 to TRBJ2-3; possible D gene TRBD2, 5 bases. CDR3 size: 11 residues. Between the trimmed V and J ends, which lost 6 bases and 6 bases, there was a span of 10 bases. Germline CDR1 reads DFQATT; CDR2 reads SNEGSKA (reference sequence). The CDR3 loop is CSALEGDTQYF. The CDR3 region has the DNA TGCAGTGCACTAGAAGGGGATACGCAGTATTTT.

The rearrangement uses TRBV5-1 and TRBJ1-2; D remains unclear. From germline, CDR1 is SGHRS and CDR2 YFSETQ. This CDR3 is built from 14 residues. Deletions cut 1 base from V and 7 bases from J, with 14 bases between. CDR3 in DNA: TGCGCCAGCAGCTTGAGTTCCCAGTCGTTTGGCTACACCTTC. Translated: CASSLSSQSFGYTF.

The sample holds a few counts of this clone. The chain joins TRBV20-1 to TRBJ2-1; D is unclear. The ends were cut back, 2 bases at V and 5 bases at J, with 4 bases in the middle. CDR3 length: 11 amino acids. Germline loops: CDR1 DFQATT, CDR2 SNEGSKA (reference sequence). CDR3 in DNA: TGCAGTGCTAGAACTGACAATGAGCAGTTCTTC. Protein product: CSARTDNEQFF.

V usage is TRBV18 and J usage is TRBJ2-3; perhaps TRBD1 as D (6 bases). V lost 4 bases and J 1 base, leaving 9 bases between the germline ends. The length of the CDR3 is 14 residues. Germline values: CDR1 KGHSH, CDR2 LQKENI. CDR3 region: CASSLRTGTDTQYF. CDR3 sequence (DNA): TGTGCCAGCTCACTGAGGACAGGCACAGATACGCAGTATTTT.

The chain links TRBV19 to TRBJ1-5; TRBD1 matches at 8 bases. The CDR3 is 13 amino acids. The V gene's germline CDR1 is LNHDA and CDR2 SQIVND (reference sequence). V lost 6 bases to trimming and J lost 7 bases; unmatched junction nucleotides: 5. The CDR3 DNA follows: TGTGCCAGTAGCGACAGGGGAGGACAGCCCCAGCATTTT. Translated: CASSDRGGQPQHF.

This clone has just a few counts. CDR3: CSVYSGFGGELFF. In nucleotides, the CDR3 is TGCAGCGTTTATTCCGGGTTTGGCGGGGAGCTGTTTTTT. This chain joins TRBV29-1 and TRBJ2-2, with no clear D. This CDR3 contains 13 residues. V was cut by 5 bases and J by 7 bases, with 14 bases left in between. CDR1 SQVTM and CDR2 ANQGSEA come from the germline V gene.

This clone was found a few times. The chain uses TRBV30 and TRBJ2-5; TRBD2 matches at 7 bases. The DNA end favors TRBJ2-7, so the J call may be wrong. Per the germline V gene, CDR1 is GTSNPN and CDR2 is SVGIG (reference sequence). This CDR3 is built from 15 residues. The CDR3 coding sequence is TGTGCCTGGAGTGTTGGGAGGGTGGAGAGTTACGAGCAGTACTTC. Amino acids: CAWSVGRVESYEQYF.

This chain uses TRBV7-2 with TRBJ1-5; D not resolved. CDR3 length: 14 residues. V was shortened by 2 bases and J by 5 bases, with 10 bases between the two germline ends. Germline V gene lookup returns CDR1 SGHTA and CDR2 FQGNSA. The CDR3, as DNA: TGTGCCAGCAGCTTATCGGGTGACTATCAGCCCCAGCATTTT. Translating gives CASSLSGDYQPQHF.

The chain joins TRBV30 to TRBJ2-2; TRBD2 agrees at 8 bases. Germline values: CDR1 GTSNPN, CDR2 SVGIG (reference sequence). This CDR3 comprises 14 residues. Trimming at V came to 8 bases and at J to 6 bases, leaving 11 bases not matched to a gene. The CDR3 sequence is CALTGTSMAGELFF. For the CDR3, the DNA is TGTGCCCTCACGGGGACTAGTATGGCCGGGGAGCTGTTTTTT.

This clone came up a few times. The genes are TRBV5-4 and TRBJ2-7, with TRBD2 matching 9 bases. Germline CDR1 SGHNT, CDR2 YYREEE (reference sequence). Trimming took 1 base from V and 8 from J; bases not matched to a gene: 7. The CDR3 consists of 14 residues. The CDR3 sequence is CASSLPQTSGKQYF. The CDR3 DNA is TGTGCCAGCAGCTTGCCGCAGACTAGCGGAAAGCAGTACTTC. Complete variable domain (other parts from reference TRBV5-4 and TRBJ2-7): ETGVTQSPTHLIKTRGQQVTLRCSSQSGHNTVSWYQQALGQGPQFIFQYYREEENGRGNFPPRFSGLQFPNYSSELNVNALELDDSALYLCASSLPQTSGKQYFGPGTRLTVT.

The V gene is TRBV27, the J gene TRBJ2-4, with 8 bases fitting TRBD1. The trim removed 5 bases at V and 1 base at J, leaving 7 bases unmatched. This CDR3 has 16 amino acids. CDR1 is MNHEY, CDR2 SMNVEV, per germline (reference sequence). The CDR3 reads CASSPTGTGAKNIQYF. DNA of the CDR3: TGTGCCAGCAGTCCCACCGGGACAGGTGCCAAAAACATTCAGTACTTC.

A word on this clone: Additional DNA sequences in this sample encode the identical CDR3. This chain joins TRBV29-1 and TRBJ2-7, with 11 positions matching TRBD1. Unmatched junction bases numbered 3, after V lost 7 bases and J lost 1 base. This CDR3 contains 13 residues. CDR1 SQVTM and CDR2 ANQGSEA come from the germline V gene. CDR3 in DNA: TGCAGCGCTGGACAGGGGGCGTCCTACGAGCAGTACTTC. This translates into CSAGQGASYEQYF.

The chain uses TRBV11-2 and TRBJ2-5; D possibly corresponds to TRBD2 (6 bases). Germline assignment: CDR1 SGHAT and CDR2 FQNNGV. This CDR3 contains 13 residues. V lost 0 bases and J lost 5, with 7 bases in between. This chain's CDR3 is CASSLEAGETQYF. The CDR3 DNA sequence: TGTGCCAGCAGCTTAGAGGCGGGGGAGACCCAGTACTTC.

This clone was detected a few times. J is TRBJ2-2 and V is TRBV2, with 8 bases matching TRBD1. The ends lost 6 bases at V and 1 base at J; junction bases unmatched: 4. This CDR3 has 15 residues. The germline V gene encodes CDR1 SNHLY and CDR2 FYNNEI. The CDR3 reads CASREGQVNTGELFF. CDR3 DNA: TGTGCCAGCAGGGAGGGACAGGTGAACACCGGGGAGCTGTTTTTT.

This clone appeared a few times. The J gene is TRBJ1-2, the V gene TRBV15; 7 positions match TRBD1. The germline V gene has CDR1 LNHNV and CDR2 YYDKDF (reference sequence). The V and J ends lost 8 bases and 3 bases, in that order; junction bases with no gene match: 6. This CDR3 is built from 13 residues. CDR3 in DNA: TGTGCCACCCGACAGGGTTTTCACTATGGCTACACCTTC. Its protein product is CATRQGFHYGYTF. Drawing the rest from reference TRBV15 and TRBJ1-2, the complete variable domain is DAMVIQNPRYQVTQFGKPVTLSCSQTLNHNVMYWYQQKSSQAPKLLFHYYDKDFNNEADTPDNFQSRRPNTSFCFLDIRSPGLGDTAMYLCATRQGFHYGYTFGSGTRLTVV.

The V and J genes are TRBV30 and TRBJ2-7; 8 positions match TRBD1. Per the germline V gene, CDR1 is GTSNPN and CDR2 is SVGIG (reference sequence). V shed 1 base and J 3 bases; nucleotides not matched to a gene: 8. The CDR3 totals 15 residues. The CDR3 loop is CAWSAPGQAIYEQYF. The CDR3 bases are TGTGCCTGGAGTGCTCCGGGACAGGCAATCTACGAGCAGTACTTC.

This chain links TRBV4-1 with TRBJ2-1, with 8 bases fitting TRBD1. With 0 bases clipped from V and 6 bases from J, the junction kept 4 bases outside the gene matches. The CDR3 spans 15 residues. Germline CDR1 and CDR2: MGHRA and YSYEKL. The CDR3 here is CASSQEDRAGNEQFF. CDR3 sequence (DNA): TGCGCCAGCAGCCAAGAGGACAGGGCGGGCAATGAGCAGTTCTTC.

The chain carries TRBV18 and TRBJ2-5; no firm D call. Trimming removed 2 bases from V and 2 bases from J, with 9 bases in between. The CDR3 runs 14 residues. CDR1 and CDR2 from the germline V gene are KGHSH and LQKENI. The CDR3, as DNA: TGTGCCAGCTCACCAACGGGTTTTCAAGAGACCCAGTACTTC. Its translation is CASSPTGFQETQYF.

The chain has TRBV7-2 and TRBJ2-7, with D maybe TRBD2 (6 bases). Per germline, CDR1 SGHTA and CDR2 FQGNSA. This CDR3 comprises 14 residues. Trimming cost V 10 bases and J 3 bases, with 19 bases left between them. CDR3 coding DNA: TGTGCCACACAAGCCCAGGTCGGGGGCTACGAGCAGTACTTC. It encodes CATQAQVGGYEQYF. Drawing the rest from reference TRBV7-2 and TRBJ2-7, the complete variable domain is GAGVSQSPSNKVTEKGKDVELRCDPISGHTALYWYRQSLGQGLEFLIYFQGNSAPDKSGLPSDRFSAERTGGSVSTLTIQRTQQEDSAVYLCATQAQVGGYEQYFGPGTRLTVT.

This clone was recorded a few times. The CDR3 nucleotides are TGTGCCAGCAGCCTGGGTGGAGGATACACAGATACGCAGTATTTT. As protein: CASSLGGGYTDTQYF. The rearrangement uses TRBV28 and TRBJ2-3; D perhaps matches TRBD2 (5 bases). CDR1 MDHEN and CDR2 SYDVKM come from the germline V gene. The germline V and J ends were trimmed by 6 bases and 2 bases, with 15 bases remaining between them. CDR3 size: 15 residues.